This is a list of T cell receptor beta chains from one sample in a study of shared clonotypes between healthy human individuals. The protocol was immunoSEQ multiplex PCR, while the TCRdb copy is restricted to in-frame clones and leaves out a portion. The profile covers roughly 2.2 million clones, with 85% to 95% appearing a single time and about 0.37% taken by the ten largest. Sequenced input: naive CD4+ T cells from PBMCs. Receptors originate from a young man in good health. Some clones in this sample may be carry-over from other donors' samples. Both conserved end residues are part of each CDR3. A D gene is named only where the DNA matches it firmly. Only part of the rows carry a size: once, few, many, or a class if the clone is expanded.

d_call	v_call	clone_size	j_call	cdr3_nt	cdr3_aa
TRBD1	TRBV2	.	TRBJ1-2	TGTGCCAGCAGATACCTGGGACAGGGGATAGGCTACACCTTC	CASRYLGQGIGYTF
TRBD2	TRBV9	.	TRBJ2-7	TGTGCCAGCAGCGTAGGGGGAGGGCAGGGCTACGAGCAGTACTTC	CASSVGGGQGYEQYF
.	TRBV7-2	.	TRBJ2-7	TGTGCCAGCAGCTTACACGGATCCTACGAGCAGTACTTC	CASSLHGSYEQYF
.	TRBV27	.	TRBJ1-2	TGTGCCAGCAGTTTTAAGGGGAAGACACCCTATGGCTACACCTTC	CASSFKGKTPYGYTF
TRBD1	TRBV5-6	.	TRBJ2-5	TGTGCCAGCAGCAAACGGACAGGGTTTCAAGAGACCCAGTACTTC	CASSKRTGFQETQYF
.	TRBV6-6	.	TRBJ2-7	TGTGCCAGCATCTCCTTTTACGCAGGGCGCTACGAGCAGTACTTC	CASISFYAGRYEQYF
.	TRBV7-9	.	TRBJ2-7	TGTGCCAGCCCAGGGTGCTACGAGCAGTACTTC	CASPGCYEQYF
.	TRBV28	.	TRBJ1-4	TGTGCCAGCAGATCCGCCTCATTTGAAAAACTGTTTTTT	CASRSASFEKLFF
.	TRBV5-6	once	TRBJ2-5	TGTGCCAGCAGCTTGGTGGGCAAATCTGGAGAGACCCAGTACTTC	CASSLVGKSGETQYF
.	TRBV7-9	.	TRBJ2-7	TGTGCCAGCAGCCACCGGGACTACAGGGGGAACGAGCAGTACTTC	CASSHRDYRGNEQYF
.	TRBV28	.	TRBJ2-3	TGTGCCAGCACTGAAGGGGGGGCAGGAGGTGATACGCAGTATTTT	CASTEGGAGGDTQYF
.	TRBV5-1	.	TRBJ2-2	TGCGCCAGCAGCCAATCAACAGCCCCGAACACCGGGGAGCTGTTTTTT	CASSQSTAPNTGELFF
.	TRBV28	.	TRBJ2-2	TGTGCCAGCAGTTTAACACAAAGGGCGCAGGGCCGGGAGCTGTTTTTT	CASSLTQRAQGRELFF
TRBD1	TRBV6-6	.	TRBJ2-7	TGTGCCAGCACCGACCCGGGACAGGCCCACTACGAGCAGTACTTC	CASTDPGQAHYEQYF
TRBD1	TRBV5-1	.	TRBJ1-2	TGCGCCAGCAGCTTGGGACAGGGCGACTCGACTGGCTACACCTTC	CASSLGQGDSTGYTF
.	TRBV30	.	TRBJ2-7	TGTGCCTGGGCTGCAGGGATATCCTACGAGCAGTACTTC	CAWAAGISYEQYF
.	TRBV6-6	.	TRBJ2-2	TGTGCCAGCCGGCACCCTACCGGGGAGCTGTTTTTT	CASRHPTGELFF
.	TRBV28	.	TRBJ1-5	TGTGCCAGCAGTTTAGGGGGCGCCGGCAATCAGCCCCAGCATTTT	CASSLGGAGNQPQHF
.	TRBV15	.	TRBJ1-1	TGTGCCACGAACCAATACTTAGAACCGGTATCCCAGGCTTTCTTT	CATNQYLEPVSQAFF
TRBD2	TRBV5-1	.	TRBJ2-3	TGCGCCAGCAGCTTGGTCTCTAGCGGGACCACAGATACGCAGTATTTT	CASSLVSSGTTDTQYF
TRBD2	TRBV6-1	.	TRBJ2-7	TGTGCCAGCAGTCACACTAGCGCTCCCGAGTTGGAGCAGTACTTC	CASSHTSAPELEQYF
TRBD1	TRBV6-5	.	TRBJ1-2	TGTGCCAGCAGCCCGGGGGGACAGGGTGGCTACACCTTC	CASSPGGQGGYTF
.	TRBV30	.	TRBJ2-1	TGTGCCTCGAGCGGCTCTGGAAACAATGAGCAGTTCTTC	CASSGSGNNEQFF
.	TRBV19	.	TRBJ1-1	TGTGCCAGTAGTATAGATCGGGCAGTTACAATGAACACTGAAGCTTTCTTT	CASSIDRAVTMNTEAFF
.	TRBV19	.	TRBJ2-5	TGTGCCACAGGCCGGGAGACCCAGTACTTC	CATGRETQYF
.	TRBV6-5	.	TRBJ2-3	TGTGCCTGCCGGGCTAACACAGATACGCAGTATTTT	CACRANTDTQYF
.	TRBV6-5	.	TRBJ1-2	TGTGCCAGCAGTTACAGCTCAGGGACCTATGGCTACACCTTC	CASSYSSGTYGYTF
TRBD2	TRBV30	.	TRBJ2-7	TGTGCCTGGAGTCCCCAAGGAGCGGGAGTACACGAGCAGTACTTC	CAWSPQGAGVHEQYF
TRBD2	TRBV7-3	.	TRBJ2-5	TGTGCCAGCAGCTTAGCAGGGAGGGGAACCCAGTACTTC	CASSLAGRGTQYF
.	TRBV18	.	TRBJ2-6	TGTGCCAGCTCACCGGGAACGGGCTCTGGGGCCAACGTCCTGACTTTC	CASSPGTGSGANVLTF
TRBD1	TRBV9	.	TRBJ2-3	TGTGCCAGCAGTTCCGGGACAGGGGGGAGCACAGATACGCAGTATTTT	CASSSGTGGSTDTQYF
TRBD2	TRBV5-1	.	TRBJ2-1	TGCGCCAGCAGCTCCCTACTGGTGGGAGGGCCTTTCAATGAGCAGTTCTTC	CASSSLLVGGPFNEQFF
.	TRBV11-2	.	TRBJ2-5	TGTGCCAGCAGCGGTGGACAGACCCAAGAGACCCAGTACTTC	CASSGGQTQETQYF
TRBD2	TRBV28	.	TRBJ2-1	TGTGCCAGCAGTTTGACTAGCGGCTATTCAGTGAATGAGCAGTTCTTC	CASSLTSGYSVNEQFF
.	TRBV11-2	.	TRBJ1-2	TGTGCCAGCAGCTTAGGACCGGGGGGCTATGGCTACACCTTC	CASSLGPGGYGYTF
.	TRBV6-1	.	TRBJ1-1	TGTGCCAGCAGGGCAGGGAACACTGAAGCTTTCTTT	CASRAGNTEAFF
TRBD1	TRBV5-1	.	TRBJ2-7	TGCGCCAGCAGCGCGGGTGGGACAGGGGATTCCTACGAGCAGTACTTC	CASSAGGTGDSYEQYF
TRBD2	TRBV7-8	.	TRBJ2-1	TGTGCCAGCAGCTCGGGAGGGTGGGGCAATGAGCAGTTCTTC	CASSSGGWGNEQFF
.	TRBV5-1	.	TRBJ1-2	TGCGCCAGCAGCTTGACCATCGGGGGTCAGGCTGGCTACACCTTC	CASSLTIGGQAGYTF
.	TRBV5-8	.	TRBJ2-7	TGTGCCAGCAGCTTGGCAATTCGGGCAGGCAACGAGCAGTACTTC	CASSLAIRAGNEQYF
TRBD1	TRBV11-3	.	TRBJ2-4	TGTGCCAGCAGCCGAGGGACAGGCACGGGCATTCAGTACTTC	CASSRGTGTGIQYF
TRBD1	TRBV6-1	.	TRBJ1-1	TGTGCCAGCAGCCGGGACAGACGGAACACTGAAGCTTTCTTT	CASSRDRRNTEAFF
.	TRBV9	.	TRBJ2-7	TGTGCCAGCAGCGTCGGCCCGGGCGACGAGCAGTACTTC	CASSVGPGDEQYF
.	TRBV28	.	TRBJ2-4	TGTGCCAGCAGGGACGGAGAAAACATTCAGTACTTC	CASRDGENIQYF
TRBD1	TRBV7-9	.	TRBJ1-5	TGTGCCAGCAGCCTCCATTCCGGGACAGGGGGGCGTCAGCCCCAGCATTTT	CASSLHSGTGGRQPQHF
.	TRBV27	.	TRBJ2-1	TGTGCCAGCAGTTTATACGCGGGCCAACCCTACAATGAGCAGTTCTTC	CASSLYAGQPYNEQFF
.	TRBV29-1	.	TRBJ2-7	TGCAGCGTAGGACTCAGCTCCTACGAGCAGTACTTC	CSVGLSSYEQYF
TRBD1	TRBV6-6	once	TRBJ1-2	TGTGCCAGCAGTACGAGCCAAGACAGGGGGCTCTATGGCTACACCTTC	CASSTSQDRGLYGYTF
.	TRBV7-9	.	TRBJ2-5	TGTGCCAGCAGCAATACTTGGGAGACCCAGTACTTC	CASSNTWETQYF
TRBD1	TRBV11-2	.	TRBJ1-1	TGTGCCAGCAGCGTAAGCAGGGGGAAATTAGCTGAAGCTTTCTTT	CASSVSRGKLAEAFF
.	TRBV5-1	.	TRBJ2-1	TGCGCCAGCAGCCCCCTGGCGTCTGTGGCCTACAATGAGCAGTTCTTC	CASSPLASVAYNEQFF
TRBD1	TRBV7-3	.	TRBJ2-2	TGTGCCAGCAGCATACAAGGGACAGTTTCCACCGGGGAGCTGTTTTTT	CASSIQGTVSTGELFF
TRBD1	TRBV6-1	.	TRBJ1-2	TGTGCCAGCAGCATTTCGCGACAGGGGATATATGGCTACACCTTC	CASSISRQGIYGYTF
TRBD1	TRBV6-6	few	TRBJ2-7	TGTGCCAGCAGACCAGGGGGATACGAGCAGTACTTC	CASRPGGYEQYF
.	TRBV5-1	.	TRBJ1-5	TGCGCCAGCAGCTTGCTGGGAGAACAGCCCCAGCATTTT	CASSLLGEQPQHF
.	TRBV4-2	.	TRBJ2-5	TGTGCCAGCAGCCAAGATCTGCCAGGCACCCAAGAGACCCAGTACTTC	CASSQDLPGTQETQYF
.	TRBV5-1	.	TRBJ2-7	TGCGCCAGCAGCTTGGGACTTTGGGGGGCAGAGCAGTACTTC	CASSLGLWGAEQYF
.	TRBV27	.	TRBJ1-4	TGTGCCAGCAGTACCGTACAGGGTGGCTGGGCAACTAATGAAAAACTGTTTTTT	CASSTVQGGWATNEKLFF
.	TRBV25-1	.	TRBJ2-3	TGTGCCAGCAGGGCACATAGAACTAGCACAGATACGCAGTATTTT	CASRAHRTSTDTQYF